The clone carrying this TCR beta chain was seen only a few times. The antigen remains undetermined. The CDR3 consists of 13 residues. CDR1 MNHNS and CDR2 SASEGT come from the germline V gene. With 8 bases clipped from V and 4 bases from J, the junction kept 7 bases outside the gene matches. This specimen comes from a study of T cell repertoires in cytomegalovirus infection. At the level of the study: Selection of CMV epitopes for the study included recently identified HLA-C-restricted and well-studied HLA-B-restricted ones. Evidence of both CMV infection and a matching HLA type came from public TCR beta signatures. Findings and caveats of the study: Identification of carriers of CMV plus the relevant HLA was performed using cumulative public TCR beta family frequency. The ex vivo response showed dominance by HLA-C-restricted CMV-specific TCR beta clonotypes.

In TCRdb, the reads were re-called with MiXCR into one record per CDR3 protein. The sample records about 920,000 distinct CDR3 sequences, roughly 30% being singletons. The receptor comes from a human donor in good health (CMV status not recorded). Some clones in this sample may be carry-over from other donors' samples. This chain links TRBV6-1 with TRBJ1-2; 7 bases are a match to TRBD1. The starting material was cultured CD8+ T cells from PBMCs, obtained from culture after CMV antigen stimulation. CDR3 amino acids: CASEGTESYGYTF. CDR3 bases: TGTGCCAGCGAGGGGACAGAAAGCTATGGCTACACCTTC.